The 18 T cell receptor beta chains listed next were all sequenced from one sample in a study of OX40 agonist ivuxolimab in advanced cancers. Produced via immunoSEQ multiplex PCR; TCRdb's table is partial and in-frame only. Here the sample spans 25,000 to 35,000 clones, approximately 84% being singletons. The sample here was CD4+ or CD8+ T cells sorted from blood, taken in a trial of the OX40 agonist ivuxolimab. All receptors derive from an adult with an advanced solid tumor such as melanoma, head and neck, liver or kidney cancer.

The genes are TRBV7-8 and TRBJ2-7, with D perhaps being TRBD1 or TRBD2 (5 bases each). The CDR3 is 17 amino acids. Germline V gene data show CDR1 as SGHVS and CDR2 as FQNEAQ. Trimming pared 1 base from V and 3 bases from J, leaving 19 bases between. The CDR3, as DNA: TGTGCCAGCAGCTTAGGGGTCTCGGGACCACTAGGCTACGAGCAGTACTTC. Its protein product is CASSLGVSGPLGYEQYF. The variable domain in full, with the rest retrieved from reference TRBV7-8 and TRBJ2-7, is GAGVSQSPRYKVAKRGQDVALRCDPISGHVSLFWYQQALGQGPEFLTYFQNEAQLDKSGLPSDRFFAERPEGSVSTLKIQRTQQEDSAVYLCASSLGVSGPLGYEQYFGPGTRLTVT.

This chain uses TRBV4-2 with TRBJ2-1; no clear D gene. The CDR3 runs to 15 residues. CDR1 LGHNA and CDR2 YNFKEQ come from the germline V gene. Trimming left V 1 base short and J 4 bases short, with 11 bases between. The CDR3 reads CASSQGLAAYNEQFF. The CDR3 DNA reads as TGTGCCAGCAGCCAAGGTTTGGCAGCATACAATGAGCAGTTCTTC.

As concerns this clone: The sample has other DNA sequences that encode this CDR3 too. V and J are TRBV19 and TRBJ2-7, with D perhaps matching TRBD2 (5 bases). Deletions cut 5 bases from V and 1 base from J, with 9 bases between. The germline V gene encodes CDR1 LNHDA and CDR2 SQIVND (reference sequence). The CDR3 covers 13 residues. The CDR3 loop is CASSWSGSYEQYF. Written as DNA, the CDR3 is TGTGCCAGTAGTTGGAGCGGATCCTACGAGCAGTACTTC.

This clone was recorded only once. The chain uses TRBV28 and TRBJ2-3; 11 bases map to TRBD2. J was trimmed by 3 bases and V by 3 bases; bases with no gene match: 11. This CDR3 has 18 amino acids. Germline lookup yields CDR1 MDHEN and CDR2 SYDVKM. The DNA of the CDR3 is TGTGCCAGCAGTTTTCCCCAACTAGCGGGAGCTGGTACAGATACGCAGTATTTT. Protein sequence: CASSFPQLAGAGTDTQYF.

The rearrangement joins TRBV7-6 to TRBJ1-1, with D possibly matching TRBD1 (5 bases). The CDR3 runs to 16 residues. The germline V gene has CDR1 SGHVS and CDR2 FNYEAQ. The V gene lost 1 base and the J gene lost 5 bases, with 17 bases spanning the gap. The CDR3 DNA reads as TGTGCCAGCAGCTTAGGATTTTCACAGGAAGGAACTGAAGCTTTCTTT. It encodes CASSLGFSQEGTEAFF.

The chain couples TRBV5-1 to TRBJ2-7; D might be TRBD2 (6 bases). The V and J ends lost 3 bases and 2 bases respectively, with 12 bases between them. Germline V lookup: CDR1 SGHRS, CDR2 YFSETQ. CDR3 length: 14 amino acids. Written as DNA, the CDR3 is TGCGCCAGCAGCTGGGAGGCAGTTACCTACGAGCAGTACTTC. It encodes CASSWEAVTYEQYF. Filled out from reference TRBV5-1 and TRBJ2-7, the complete variable domain reads KAGVTQTPRYLIKTRGQQVTLSCSPISGHRSVSWYQQTPGQGLQFLFEYFSETQRNKGNFPGRFSGRQFSNSRSEMNVSTLELGDSALYLCASSWEAVTYEQYFGPGTRLTVT.

With regard to this clone: A junction boundary mismatches the germline segment, possibly from a read error. The gene calls are TRBV7-7 and TRBJ2-7; D unclear. From germline, CDR1 is SSHAT and CDR2 FNYEAQ (reference sequence). The length of the CDR3 is 14 residues. CDR3 sequence reads: CASSLGPSSYEQYF. CDR3 DNA: TGTGCTAGCAGCTTAGGCCCGAGCTCCTACGAGCAGTACTTC.

The gene calls are TRBV2 and TRBJ2-7; 8 nucleotides match TRBD2. The germline gives CDR1 SNHLY, CDR2 FYNNEI. Germline trimming cut 2 bases from V and 0 bases from J; bases unmatched to any gene: 3. The CDR3 totals 15 residues. CDR3 coding DNA: TGTGCCAGCAGTGAAACTAGCGGAAGCTCCTACGAGCAGTACTTC. It codes for CASSETSGSSYEQYF. The whole variable domain, filled in from reference TRBV2 and TRBJ2-7, reads EPEVTQTPSHQVTQMGQEVILRCVPISNHLYFYWYRQILGQKVEFLVSFYNNEISEKSEIFDDQFSVERPDGSNFTLKIRSTKLEDSAMYFCASSETSGSSYEQYFGPGTRLTVT.

The chain couples TRBV29-1 to TRBJ2-1; 12 nucleotides line up with TRBD2. V shed 6 bases and J 4 bases; nucleotides not matched to a gene: 4. Germline V gives CDR1 SQVTM, CDR2 ANQGSEA. The length of the CDR3 is 14 residues. The DNA for the CDR3 is TGCAGCGTCCGAGGACTAGCGGGGTACAATGAGCAGTTCTTC. Its translation: CSVRGLAGYNEQFF.

V usage is TRBV28 and J usage is TRBJ1-5, with no clear D. Germline V lookup: CDR1 MDHEN, CDR2 SYDVKM. Trimming took 3 bases from V and 2 from J, leaving 20 bases between them. This CDR3 spans 18 amino acids. CDR3 sequence reads: CASSFSGVGTVGNQPQHF. In DNA form, the CDR3 reads TGTGCCAGCAGTTTTTCAGGAGTCGGAACAGTAGGCAATCAGCCCCAGCATTTT.

The chain joins TRBV6-5 to TRBJ1-5; no firm D call. Germline CDR1 reads MNHEY; CDR2 reads SVGAGI. Trimming removed 8 bases from V and 3 bases from J, with 14 bases in between. The CDR3 is 14 residues long. The CDR3 sequence: CASQMTSSNQPQHF. The CDR3 nucleotides read TGTGCCAGCCAGATGACGTCCTCCAATCAGCCCCAGCATTTT.

By its share, this clone is large. CDR3 sequence reads: CASSSGWSSYNEQFF. In DNA, the CDR3 is TGTGCCAGCAGTTCCGGATGGAGCTCCTACAATGAGCAGTTCTTC. The chain couples TRBV27 to TRBJ2-1; no firm D call. V was cut by 4 bases and J by 0 bases, with 10 bases left in between. Germline CDR1 reads MNHEY; CDR2 reads SMNVEV (reference sequence). This CDR3 spans 15 amino acids.

The CDR3 is CASSWSRSEQFF. The CDR3 bases are TGTGCCAGCAGCTGGTCCCGAAGTGAGCAGTTCTTC. The chain has TRBV7-2 and TRBJ2-1; D gene unclear. CDR1 is SGHTA, CDR2 FQGNSA, per germline. The CDR3 has 12 amino acids. V gave up 4 bases and J gave up 9 bases, with 10 bases separating them. The complete variable domain, with remaining parts taken from reference TRBV7-2 and TRBJ2-1, reads GAGVSQSPSNKVTEKGKDVELRCDPISGHTALYWYRQSLGQGLEFLIYFQGNSAPDKSGLPSDRFSAERTGGSVSTLTIQRTQQEDSAVYLCASSWSRSEQFFGPGTRLTVL.

This clone was counted only a few times. This rearrangement joins TRBV9 to TRBJ2-3; TRBD2 might be the D (6 bases). The V gene's germline CDR1 is SGDLS and CDR2 YYNGEE. CDR3 length: 14 residues. V lost 0 bases and J 4 bases, leaving 9 bases between the germline ends. The CDR3, as DNA: TGTGCCAGCAGCGTAGGGGAGGTCTCAGATACGCAGTATTTT. Protein product: CASSVGEVSDTQYF.

This sequence joins TRBV15 and TRBJ2-7; no clear D gene. Germline-derived CDR1 and CDR2 are LNHNV and YYDKDF (reference sequence). Deletions cut 0 bases from V and 3 bases from J, with 21 bases between. The CDR3 spans 18 residues. The CDR3 sequence is CATSRDPIWVTRIYEQYF. CDR3 in DNA: TGTGCCACCAGCAGAGACCCAATTTGGGTCACCAGAATCTACGAGCAGTACTTC.

This chain links TRBV4-1 with TRBJ1-1; tentatively, D is TRBD1 (6 bases). The CDR3 is 15 residues long. Germline CDR1 reads MGHRA; CDR2 reads YSYEKL. V lost 2 bases, J lost 3 bases, and 13 bases lay in between. Here the CDR3 DNA reads TGCGCCAGCAGCCAACACAGGGTAGGCGACACTGAAGCTTTCTTT. Amino acids: CASSQHRVGDTEAFF.

Written as DNA, the CDR3 is TGTGCCAGCAGCTTAATTTGGGAGACCCAGTACTTC. Translated: CASSLIWETQYF. The chain is built from TRBV11-3 and TRBJ2-5, with D unclear. CDR1 is SGHNT and CDR2 is YENEEA in the germline V gene. Trimming stripped 2 bases from V and 5 bases from J, with 6 bases between. The CDR3 sequence is 12 residues long.

This clone was detected once. CDR3 coding DNA: TGTGCCAGCAGTTACAGGGACAGGGGGTTCCACGAGCAGTACTTC. Translated, it gives CASSYRDRGFHEQYF. The V gene is TRBV28, the J gene TRBJ2-7; 11 nucleotides line up with TRBD1. Trimming at V came to 4 bases and at J to 5 bases, leaving 7 bases not matched to a gene. Germline V gene data show CDR1 as MDHEN and CDR2 as SYDVKM. The CDR3 contains 15 residues.